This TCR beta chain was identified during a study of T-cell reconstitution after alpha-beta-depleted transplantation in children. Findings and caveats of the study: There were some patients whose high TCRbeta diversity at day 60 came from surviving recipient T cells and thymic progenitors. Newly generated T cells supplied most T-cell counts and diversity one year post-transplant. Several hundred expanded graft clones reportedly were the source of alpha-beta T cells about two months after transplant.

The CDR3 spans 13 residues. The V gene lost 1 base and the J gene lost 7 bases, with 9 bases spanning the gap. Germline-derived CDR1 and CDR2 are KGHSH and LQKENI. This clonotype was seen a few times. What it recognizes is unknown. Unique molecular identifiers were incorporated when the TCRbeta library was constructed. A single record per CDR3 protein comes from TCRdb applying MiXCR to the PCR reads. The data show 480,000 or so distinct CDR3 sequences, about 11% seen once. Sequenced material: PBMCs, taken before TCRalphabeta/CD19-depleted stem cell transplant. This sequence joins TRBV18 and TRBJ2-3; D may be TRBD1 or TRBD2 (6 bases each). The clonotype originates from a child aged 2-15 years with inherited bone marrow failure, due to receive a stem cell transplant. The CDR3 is CASSPLGGNTQYF. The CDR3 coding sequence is TGTGCCAGCTCACCACTAGGGGGGAATACGCAGTATTTT.